This T cell receptor (beta chain) was documented in a study of blood T cell repertoires in COVID-19 (TCRdb year 2020). Some background on the complete study: Samples covering the acute and convalescent phases of COVID-19 were provided by collaborators in the United States, Italy and Spain. The material from the prospective study consisted of cDNA or gDNA derived from T cells, B-cell-depleted T cells, or PBMCs. The dataset comprised deeply sampled blood TCRbeta repertoires from subjects exposed to, actively infected with, or recovered from COVID-19. The repertoires were released in a freely available public database intended as a resource for research on the immune response to SARS-CoV-2. The samples were drawn from the first 160 participants of the ongoing ImmuneRACE study and from more than 1,000 subjects provided by 6 global collaborators. Sample metadata almost always included a de-identified subject ID, COVID-19 status, age in years and sex. Where HLA class I and class II types were available, the types were taken from metadata supplied by the sample provider, not from assay-based typing. What the study reported, not specific to this receptor: Clinical and demographic metadata were provided uncurated, with the amount varying by source and participant.

TCRbeta CDR3 regions were amplified from genomic DNA using the immunoSEQ Assay, a bias-controlled multiplex PCR. The study's own analysis went as follows. The number of nucleated cells in each sample was estimated by amplification of reference gene primers within the assay. To quantify the absolute abundance of each unique TCRbeta CDR3 rearrangement, sequence reads were collapsed and filtered. For each sample, productive Simpson clonality was calculated by taking the square root of Simpson's diversity index across productive rearrangements. TCRdb provides this immuneACCESS table in a form limited to in-frame rearrangements. Some clones are lacking; in checked studies, under half of them reflect an unresolved V gene, and why the rest are absent is not known. That table supplies the V and J calls and clone size; D and trimming were determined from the DNA. Across this sample there are roughly 240,000 clones, with around 90% seen only once. 0.85% to 0.9% of the sample is in the top ten clones.

As for this clone: Its binding antigen is unknown. Per-nucleotide qualities are absent, and no much larger clonotype sits a single base away.

Participants in the prospective study were aged roughly 18 to 89 years, lived in approximately 26 United States geographic areas, and enrolled through a virtual design. To assign participants to cohorts, the prospective study relied on clinical history that participants themselves reported in a screening survey and a study questionnaire. Exposed participants had been in contact, within 2 weeks of entering the study, with a person who had a PCR-confirmed or clinician-diagnosed case of COVID-19. In the prospective study, whole blood, serum and a nasopharyngeal or oropharyngeal swab were collected from each participant by mobile phlebotomists. Additional blood draws and questionnaires over a 2-month period could optionally be provided by prospective study participants. Prospective study blood samples were shipped either frozen or at room temperature before DNA extraction. V was cut back by 5 bases and J by 1 base, leaving a gap of 14 bases between them. According to the germline V gene, CDR1 reads SNHLY and CDR2 reads FYNNEI. The CDR3 goes from the cysteine to the phenylalanine over 15 residues. Only CDR3 DNA is held: 45 bases, read in frame from base 1.

This clonotype originated in a middle-aged man who had been exposed to COVID-19. Sequencing input: PBMCs or T cells enriched from blood (not recorded which). This chain joins TRBV2 to TRBJ1-1; a weak D assignment points to TRBD1 (5 bases agree). The CDR3 region reads CASSWEQDRNTEAFF. The DNA is as follows: TGTGCCAGCAGTTGGGAACAGGATAGGAACACTGAAGCTTTCTTT.